This entry lists 24 T cell receptor beta chains sequenced from one sample in a study of blood T cell repertoires in COVID-19. Using immunoSEQ multiplex PCR, the repertoire was profiled, and TCRdb retains in-frame clones only, with some absent. The sample holds roughly 200,000 clones, over 75% seen once. The sample consisted of peripheral blood. The receptors derive from a man aged 45 to 65 who had recovered from COVID-19.

This chain links TRBV3-1 (or the pseudogene TRBV3-2) with TRBJ2-1; D remains unclear. CDR3 length: 17 residues. CDR1 is LGHDT, CDR2 YNNKEL, per germline (reference sequence). Deletions cut 0 bases from V and 0 bases from J, with 12 bases between. CDR3 DNA sequence: TGTGCCAGCAGCCAAGACCCAAGATTGAGCTCCTACAATGAGCAGTTCTTC. As protein: CASSQDPRLSSYNEQFF.

This clone turned up a few times. The chain is built from TRBV19 and TRBJ2-1; maybe TRBD2 (5 bases). The CDR3 is made up of 17 amino acids. CDR1 and CDR2 from the germline V gene are LNHDA and SQIVND (reference sequence). The V and J ends lost 1 base and 3 bases respectively, with 16 bases between them. The CDR3 DNA reads TGTGCCAGTAGTATAGTCGGCGGGTCGGAGCGCTACAATGAGCAGTTCTTC. Amino acid sequence: CASSIVGGSERYNEQFF.

This chain uses TRBV7-9 with TRBJ2-1, with 16 bases that match TRBD2. The CDR3 has 17 amino acids. The V segment lost 6 bases and the J segment 7 bases; nucleotides outside the gene matches: 9. Germline values: CDR1 SEHNR, CDR2 FQNEAQ (reference sequence). CDR3 protein: CASSFRRGLAGGNEQFF. The CDR3 DNA is TGTGCCAGCAGTTTTAGACGGGGACTAGCGGGAGGGAATGAGCAGTTCTTC.

The rearrangement joins TRBV6-2 or TRBV6-3 to TRBJ2-7; 9 bases map to TRBD2. Germline lookup yields CDR1 MNHEY and CDR2 SVGEGT. The CDR3 sequence is 15 residues long. V dropped 6 bases and J dropped 3; count of bases not matched to a gene: 9. The CDR3 protein is CASSYPIAGVYEQYF. DNA for the CDR3: TGTGCCAGCAGCTATCCTATAGCGGGAGTCTACGAGCAGTACTTC.

The gene calls are TRBV19 and TRBJ2-1; the match to TRBD1 covers 10 bases. Trimming cost V 6 bases and J 7 bases; bases outside gene matches: 12. From germline, CDR1 is LNHDA and CDR2 SQIVND (reference sequence). The CDR3 runs to 16 residues. In DNA form, the CDR3 reads TGTGCCAGTAGGAGTACCGGGACAGGGGCGGGAAATGAGCAGTTCTTC. Translation: CASRSTGTGAGNEQFF.

The genes are TRBV10-3 and TRBJ2-5, with a tentative D call TRBD2 (6 bases). The V end lost 2 bases, the J end lost 2 bases, and 12 bases lay between the germline ends. Germline loops: CDR1 ENHRY, CDR2 SYGVKD. The CDR3 is made up of 15 amino acids. As DNA, the CDR3 is TGTGCCATCAGTGAGAAGTTAGCGGAACAAGAGACCCAGTACTTC. Translated: CAISEKLAEQETQYF.

This chain connects TRBV5-1 to TRBJ2-3, with TRBD2 identical over 9 bases. The CDR3 contains 14 residues. The V gene's germline CDR1 is SGHRS and CDR2 YFSETQ. Trimming took 7 bases from V and 4 from J; bases not matched to a gene: 7. The CDR3 is CASGREGAADTQYF. The CDR3 DNA is TGCGCCAGCGGGCGGGAGGGCGCCGCAGATACGCAGTATTTT.

This clone was counted at least ten times. This same CDR3 is encoded by further DNA sequences in the sample. V and J are TRBV7-9 and TRBJ2-7; tentatively, D is TRBD2 (5 bases). The CDR3 totals 13 residues. Germline lookup yields CDR1 SEHNR and CDR2 FQNEAQ (reference sequence). The V end was cut by 5 bases, the J end by 2 bases, with 10 bases between. The CDR3 is CASSPSGTYEQYF. DNA for the CDR3: TGTGCCAGCAGCCCCTCGGGAACCTACGAGCAGTACTTC.

The chain employs TRBV7-2 and TRBJ1-6, with TRBD1 matching over 7 bases. V trimming: 4 bases; J trimming: 4 bases; junction bases outside the gene matches: 1. The CDR3 is 14 amino acids. Germline V gives CDR1 SGHTA, CDR2 FQGNSA. The CDR3 protein is CASSSGQYNSPLHF. The CDR3 nucleotides are TGTGCCAGCAGCTCGGGACAGTATAATTCACCCCTCCACTTT.

The chain joins TRBV19 to TRBJ2-7; D is unclear. This CDR3 spans 14 amino acids. The germline CDR1 and CDR2 sequences are LNHDA and SQIVND (reference sequence). With 6 bases removed from V and 3 bases from J, the gap between germline ends came to 15 bases. CDR3 coding DNA: TGTGCCAGTAGCTCCGACCGGCGGTTCTACGAGCAGTACTTC. Translation: CASSSDRRFYEQYF.

This rearrangement joins TRBV3-1 (or the pseudogene TRBV3-2) to TRBJ1-2; the D is unclear. CDR3 length: 15 amino acids. Germline CDR1 is LGHDT and CDR2 is YNNKEL (reference sequence). The ends were cut back, 1 base at V and 7 bases at J, with 16 bases in the middle. The chain's CDR3 is CASSQVGPNWSGYTF. CDR3 nucleotides: TGTGCCAGCAGCCAAGTCGGTCCCAACTGGAGTGGCTACACCTTC.

The V gene is TRBV27, the J gene TRBJ2-2, with 10 bases identical to TRBD2. Unmatched junction bases numbered 8, after V lost 6 bases and J lost 1 base. The CDR3 has 17 amino acids. Per the germline V gene, CDR1 is MNHEY and CDR2 is SMNVEV (reference sequence). The CDR3 spells CASRPRTSGVNTGELFF. The CDR3 nucleotides read TGTGCCAGCAGGCCGCGAACTAGCGGGGTGAACACCGGGGAGCTGTTTTTT.

The rearrangement joins TRBV29-1 to TRBJ1-1; D unclear. Trimming took 7 bases from V and 0 from J, leaving 12 bases between them. This CDR3 is built from 13 residues. CDR1 is SQVTM, CDR2 ANQGSEA, per germline. In nucleotides, the CDR3 is TGCAGCGCCGCACCTAGTATGAACACTGAAGCTTTCTTT. Amino acid sequence: CSAAPSMNTEAFF.

The chain recombines TRBV29-1 with TRBJ2-5, with D possibly TRBD1 on 6 matching bases. V shed 5 bases and J shed 2 bases, with 12 bases lying between them. The CDR3 totals 13 residues. Per the germline V gene, CDR1 is SQVTM and CDR2 is ANQGSEA. CDR3 residues: CSVQRGGQETQYF. CDR3 coding DNA: TGCAGCGTTCAACGAGGGGGACAAGAGACCCAGTACTTC. Full variable domain (missing parts from reference TRBV29-1 and TRBJ2-5): SAVISQKPSRDICQRGTSLTIQCQVDSQVTMMFWYRQQPGQSLTLIATANQGSEATYESGFVIDKFPISRPNLTFSTLTVSNMSPEDSSIYLCSVQRGGQETQYFGPGTRLLVL.

In its sample, this clone was seen many times. In nucleotides, the CDR3 is TGTGCCAGCAGCCGGGGTCGTGATGGCTACACCTTC. Protein: CASSRGRDGYTF. V is TRBV28 and J is TRBJ1-2; D is undetermined. Germline V lookup: CDR1 MDHEN, CDR2 SYDVKM. This CDR3 spans 12 amino acids. Trimming shortened V by 6 bases and J by 6 bases, and 11 bases separated the two germline ends.

The chain carries TRBV2 and TRBJ2-1, with 7 bases that match TRBD1. This CDR3 has 14 amino acids. V shed 10 bases and J 9 bases; nucleotides not matched to a gene: 15. Germline values: CDR1 SNHLY, CDR2 FYNNEI. CDR3 DNA sequence: TGTGCCACGATCAAGGTACAGGGGATCGGTGAGCAGTTCTTC. This translates into CATIKVQGIGEQFF.

J is TRBJ1-2 and V is TRBV30; D unclear. The CDR3 is 15 amino acids. In germline, CDR1 is GTSNPN, CDR2 SVGIG (reference sequence). Trimming took off 0 bases at V and 8 bases at J, with 19 bases between the two ends. CDR3 nucleotide sequence: TGTGCCTGGAGTGTACCCACTACTTCTATTCGAGGCTACACCTTC. Protein: CAWSVPTTSIRGYTF.

This chain uses TRBV4-3 with TRBJ2-7; 7 nucleotides line up with TRBD1. V trimming: 0 bases; J trimming: 3 bases; junction bases outside the gene matches: 14. The CDR3 consists of 18 residues. Germline V gene sequence: CDR1 LGHNA, CDR2 YSLEER. The CDR3 bases are TGCGCCAGCAGCCAAGAATGGGCAGGGGGAAGGTCCCTCTACGAGCAGTACTTC. It encodes CASSQEWAGGRSLYEQYF.

The rearrangement joins TRBV28 to TRBJ2-3; D call uncertain. Per germline, CDR1 MDHEN and CDR2 SYDVKM. Trimming removed 2 bases at V and 3 bases at J, with 9 bases between. The CDR3 totals 14 residues. The CDR3 protein is CASSLAVKTDTQYF. As DNA, the CDR3 is TGTGCCAGCAGTTTAGCGGTGAAGACAGATACGCAGTATTTT.

The chain recombines TRBV6-1 with TRBJ1-5, with 7 bases fitting TRBD1. The germline V gene has CDR1 MNHNS and CDR2 SASEGT. With V trimmed by 0 bases and J by 7 bases, 6 bases remained unmatched. The CDR3 length is 15 residues. CDR3 loop: CASSEAAGGTQPQHF. The DNA for the CDR3 is TGTGCCAGCAGTGAAGCGGCAGGGGGTACCCAGCCCCAGCATTTT.

This clone has more than one count but fewer than ten. The V and J genes are TRBV7-9 and TRBJ2-5; D is perhaps TRBD2 (6 bases). The CDR3 runs 15 residues. V was clipped by 5 bases and J by 1 base, with 14 bases between them. CDR1 and CDR2 from the germline V gene are SEHNR and FQNEAQ (reference sequence). This CDR3 is CASSHTGTPQETQYF. In DNA form, the CDR3 reads TGTGCCAGCAGCCATACTGGGACTCCCCAAGAGACCCAGTACTTC.

This chain joins TRBV5-1 and TRBJ2-1; TRBD2 agrees at 15 bases. The length of the CDR3 is 17 residues. Germline-derived CDR1 and CDR2 are SGHRS and YFSETQ. J lost 5 bases, V lost 5 bases, and 8 bases had no gene match. The DNA of the CDR3 is TGCGCCAGCAGTCCTCGGACTAGCGGGAGGGTTGACAATGAGCAGTTCTTC. Amino acid sequence: CASSPRTSGRVDNEQFF.

This sequence joins TRBV24-1 and TRBJ1-5; 9 bases line up with TRBD1. Germline CDR1 reads KGHDR; CDR2 reads SFDVKD. The CDR3 spans 14 residues. As DNA, the CDR3 is TGTGTAGATTTCAGGACAGGGGTCCGTCAGCCCCAGCATTTT. Residues: CVDFRTGVRQPQHF.

This clone was found once. The chain couples TRBV27 to TRBJ2-1; 10 nucleotides match TRBD1. Germline assignment: CDR1 MNHEY and CDR2 SMNVEV (reference sequence). There are 15 residues in the CDR3. Unmatched junction bases numbered 7, after V lost 3 bases and J lost 8 bases. The CDR3 DNA follows: TGTGCCAGCAGTTTTACGGGACAGGGGAGTGATGAGCAGTTCTTC. Amino acids: CASSFTGQGSDEQFF.